The rows below give T cell receptor beta chains drawn from one sample of a study of blood T cell repertoires in COVID-19. Here immunoSEQ multiplex PCR was the method, and the copy in TCRdb shows in-frame clones only, minus some. The sample shows about 88,000 clones, approximately 88% of them seen only once. The sequencing sample was made of peripheral blood. The receptor source for this set is a man at least 80 years old with acute or convalescent COVID-19. Both conserved end residues are part of each CDR3. A D gene is named only where the DNA matches it firmly. Size values are once, few and many counts, or a class for expanded clones, and some rows have none.

TRBD1,NA,TRBJ1-4,TRBV6-1,TGTGCCAGCAGTGAAGACAGGGGGCGGACTAATGAAAAACTGTTTTTT,CASSEDRGRTNEKLFF
TRBD2,NA,TRBJ2-7,TRBV5-4,TGTGCCAGCAGCCATGTAGCGGGGGGCTACGAGCAGTACTTC,CASSHVAGGYEQYF
TRBD2,NA,TRBJ2-1,TRBV28,TGTGCCAGCAGTTCCACTAGCGGCCTTTACAATGAGCAGTTCTTC,CASSSTSGLYNEQFF
NA,NA,TRBJ1-2,TRBV3-1/TRBV3-2,TGTGCCAGCAGCTCGTCCAGGGAGGGCGCGGGAGGCTACACCTTC,CASSSSREGAGGYTF
NA,NA,TRBJ1-5,TRBV10-1,TGCGCCAGCAGTGAGACCAGGAATCAGCCCCAGCATTTT,CASSETRNQPQHF
TRBD1,NA,TRBJ2-7,TRBV18,TGTGCCAGCTCAGCTTCGGGACAGGGATCCTACGAGCAGTACTTC,CASSASGQGSYEQYF
TRBD1,NA,TRBJ1-2,TRBV3-1/TRBV3-2,TGTGCCAGCAGCCAGGGACAGGGGCTTCAGGGGGTCCGGTATGGCTACACCTTC,CASSQGQGLQGVRYGYTF
NA,NA,TRBJ1-4,TRBV9,TGTGCCAGCAGCGTGGGGTCGGGGTTATTCGAAAAACTGTTTTTT,CASSVGSGLFEKLFF
TRBD1,few,TRBJ1-2,TRBV6-2/TRBV6-3,TGTGCCAGCAGTCCAGGGGGCAGAGGCTACACCTTC,CASSPGGRGYTF
NA,NA,TRBJ2-1,TRBV28,TGTGCCAGCAGTTTAGGAGACAGATACAATGAGCAGTTCTTC,CASSLGDRYNEQFF
NA,NA,TRBJ2-7,TRBV11-2,TGTGCCAGCAGCTTGACTAGCTACGAGCAGTACTTC,CASSLTSYEQYF
NA,NA,TRBJ1-6,TRBV19,TGTGCCAGTAGTATGCGCCCAGGGGAAGATTCACCCCTCCACTTT,CASSMRPGEDSPLHF
NA,NA,TRBJ2-1,TRBV25-1,TGTGCCAGCAGTGAAAATCGAGCTGAGCAGTTCTTC,CASSENRAEQFF
NA,many,TRBJ1-5,TRBV19,TGTGCCAGTAGTATAGGAGGCCAGCCCCAGCATTTT,CASSIGGQPQHF
TRBD2,NA,TRBJ2-3,TRBV7-2,TGTGCCAGCAGCGGGAGGGCGGGGGGCACCACAGATACGCAGTATTTT,CASSGRAGGTTDTQYF
NA,few,TRBJ1-5,TRBV6-5,TGTGCCAGCAGACAGAAAAACCAGCCCCAGCATTTT,CASRQKNQPQHF
TRBD1,NA,TRBJ1-4,TRBV18,TGTGCCAGCTCATCGCAGGGGGCAACTAATGAAAAACTGTTTTTT,CASSSQGATNEKLFF
TRBD1,NA,TRBJ2-3,TRBV6-5,TGTGCCAGCAGTTACTCAGGGACAGGGTTTGCAGATACGCAGTATTTT,CASSYSGTGFADTQYF
TRBD1,NA,TRBJ1-2,TRBV7-9,TGTGCCAGCAGCTTTGGTCAGGGGGCCTATGGCTACACCTTC,CASSFGQGAYGYTF
NA,NA,TRBJ1-2,TRBV10-3,TGTGCCATCGGCTCAGGGGACCCCTATGGCTACACCTTC,CAIGSGDPYGYTF
NA,NA,TRBJ2-2,TRBV18,TGTGCCAGCTCACCACCGGAGTACACCGGGGAGCTGTTTTTT,CASSPPEYTGELFF
NA,NA,TRBJ1-1,TRBV4-2,TGTGCCAGCAGCCAAGAAGGGGGGAACACTGAAGCTTTCTTT,CASSQEGGNTEAFF
NA,NA,TRBJ2-2,TRBV11-3,TGTGCCAGCAGCCAGACCGGGGAGCTGTTTTTT,CASSQTGELFF
TRBD2,NA,TRBJ2-7,TRBV3-1/TRBV3-2,TGTGCCAGCAGCCATTGGACTAGCGGAAGCTCCTACGAGCAGTACTTC,CASSHWTSGSSYEQYF
NA,NA,TRBJ2-3,TRBV5-1,TGCGCCAGCAGCCGGGACTGGGACACAGATACGCAGTATTTT,CASSRDWDTDTQYF
TRBD1,NA,TRBJ1-2,TRBV7-9,TGTGCCTTAACAGGGGAATATGGCTACACCTTC,CALTGEYGYTF
NA,NA,TRBJ2-5,TRBV5-1,TGCGCCAGCAGCTTGGCAGGGTCGTCACGAGAGACCCAGTACTTC,CASSLAGSSRETQYF
TRBD2,few,TRBJ2-2,TRBV3-1/TRBV3-2,TGTGCCAGCAGCCAAGCGGGGGAGCGGGGGGCCGGGGAGCTGTTTTTT,CASSQAGERGAGELFF
TRBD1,NA,TRBJ2-3,TRBV6-1,TGTGCCAGCAGTGGACAGGGGTATCCTAGCACAGATACGCAGTATTTT,CASSGQGYPSTDTQYF
TRBD2,NA,TRBJ2-3,TRBV3-1/TRBV3-2,TGTGCCAGCACGCCACTTACGCGGGGGGCCGGGGGAGATACGCAGTATTTT,CASTPLTRGAGGDTQYF
NA,NA,TRBJ1-5,TRBV5-1,TGCGCCAGCAGCTTAGGGGAAGGCAATCAGCCCCAGCATTTT,CASSLGEGNQPQHF
NA,NA,TRBJ2-7,TRBV20-1,TGCAGTGCAACAGGGAAGGGCGAGCAGTACTTC,CSATGKGEQYF
NA,NA,TRBJ2-2,TRBV11-2,TGTGCCAGCAGCCGGCTAGTTACCGGGGAGCTGTTTTTT,CASSRLVTGELFF
NA,NA,TRBJ2-7,TRBV18,TGTGCCAGCTCACCAGGACAAGCATCCGAGCAGTACTTC,CASSPGQASEQYF
TRBD1,NA,TRBJ1-1,TRBV3-1/TRBV3-2,TGTGCCAGCAGCCCCAGGGGGCAGTTCACTGAAGCTTTCTTT,CASSPRGQFTEAFF
NA,NA,TRBJ1-3,TRBV19,TGTGCCAGTAGTACACAGAGCCTCGGAAACACCATATATTTT,CASSTQSLGNTIYF
TRBD1,few,TRBJ1-4,TRBV19,TGTGCCAGTAGGCAGGGGGCGCACGAAAAACTGTTTTTT,CASRQGAHEKLFF
NA,NA,TRBJ2-7,TRBV5-6,TGTGCCAGCAGCTTGTTCGGGTCGCAGTCCTACGAGCAGTACTTC,CASSLFGSQSYEQYF
NA,NA,TRBJ1-2,TRBV6-5,TGTGCCAGCAGACCTCAAGTTCTAGCTAACTATGGCTACACCTTC,CASRPQVLANYGYTF
NA,few,TRBJ2-7,TRBV10-1,TGCGCCAGCAGTGAGGCGACCTTCACCAGGGCCGAGCAGTACTTC,CASSEATFTRAEQYF
TRBD2,NA,TRBJ2-1,TRBV11-2,TGTGCCAGCAGCCAGAGGCTAGCGGGAGGGAGCTCCTACAATGAGCAGTTCTTC,CASSQRLAGGSSYNEQFF